This TCR beta chain emerged from a study of blood T cell repertoires in COVID-19. Study in general: Both acute and convalescent COVID-19 samples were obtained from the United States, Italy and Spain.

Per the original data handling: Amplification of reference gene primers was used by the study to estimate nucleated cell counts. TCRdb's table, derived via immunoSEQ multiplex PCR, lists solely in-frame clones and lacks some. The DNA was the basis for D and trimming; V, J and clone size are from that table. The table shows 150,000 to 180,000 clones, with about 80% occurring only once. Trimming removed 2 bases from V and 4 bases from J, with 8 bases in between. In germline, CDR1 is SSHAT, CDR2 FNYEAQ (reference sequence). CDR3 length: 13 amino acids. The specimen sequenced was peripheral blood. The genes are TRBV7-7 and TRBJ1-1; D not resolved. The origin of this receptor is a woman aged 60 to 75 with acute or convalescent COVID-19. The CDR3 coding sequence is TGTGCCAGCAGCTTACACGGAGGCACTGAAGCTTTCTTT. It is translated as CASSLHGGTEAFF.